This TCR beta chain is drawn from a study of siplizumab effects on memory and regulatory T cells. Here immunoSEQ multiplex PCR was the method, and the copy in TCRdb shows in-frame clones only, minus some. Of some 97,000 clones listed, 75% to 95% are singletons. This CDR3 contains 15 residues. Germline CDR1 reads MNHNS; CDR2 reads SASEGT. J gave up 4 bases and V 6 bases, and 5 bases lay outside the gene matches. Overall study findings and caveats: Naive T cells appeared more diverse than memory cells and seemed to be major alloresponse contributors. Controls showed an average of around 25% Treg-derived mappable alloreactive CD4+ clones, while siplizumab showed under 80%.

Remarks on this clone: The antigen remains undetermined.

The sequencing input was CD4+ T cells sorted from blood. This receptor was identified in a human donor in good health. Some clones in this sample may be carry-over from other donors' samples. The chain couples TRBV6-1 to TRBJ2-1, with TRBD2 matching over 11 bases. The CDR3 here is CASRKTSGGYNEQFF. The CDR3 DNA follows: TGTGCCAGCAGGAAAACTAGCGGGGGATACAATGAGCAGTTCTTC.